Listed here are 10 T cell receptor beta chains from one sample, sequenced in a study of shared clonotypes between healthy human individuals. Assay: immunoSEQ multiplex PCR; the TCRdb copy retains only in-frame clones and omits some. The profile shows some 1.4 million clones, roughly 95% of them singletons. The specimen sequenced was naive CD4+ T cells sorted from blood. Subset defined: CD45RA+ positively selected. Receptors were obtained from a man in his thirties or forties in good health.

V usage is TRBV6-1 and J usage is TRBJ1-1, with TRBD1 as a possible D gene (5 bases). CDR3 length equals 15 residues. With 2 bases removed from V and 0 bases from J, the gap between germline ends came to 10 bases. CDR1 MNHNS and CDR2 SASEGT come from the germline V gene. CDR3 sequence (DNA): TGTGCCAGCAGTGAACAGGGACCGATGAACACTGAAGCTTTCTTT. Its translation is CASSEQGPMNTEAFF.

The chain combines TRBV5-6 with TRBJ2-1; 8 bases fit TRBD1. V lost 4 bases, J lost 0 bases, and 12 bases stayed unmatched. The CDR3 has 18 amino acids. Germline values: CDR1 SGHDT, CDR2 YYEEEE. The CDR3: CASSTSTGADSSYNEQFF. CDR3 coding DNA: TGTGCCAGCAGCACATCGACAGGGGCTGATAGCTCCTACAATGAGCAGTTCTTC.

The V gene is TRBV19, the J gene TRBJ1-5, with TRBD1 as a possible D gene (6 bases). Per germline, CDR1 LNHDA and CDR2 SQIVND (reference sequence). V lost 4 bases and J lost 7, with 20 bases in between. The CDR3 consists of 16 residues. The CDR3 loop is CASSKPRQVRSQPQHF. In DNA form, the CDR3 reads TGTGCCAGTAGTAAGCCCCGACAGGTCAGGAGCCAGCCCCAGCATTTT.

The CDR3 here is CASSGDRSKPYEQYF. CDR3 nucleotide sequence: TGTGCCAGCAGTGGGGACAGATCGAAGCCGTACGAGCAGTACTTC. The chain joins TRBV2 to TRBJ2-7, with 7 bases matching TRBD1. Germline V gives CDR1 SNHLY, CDR2 FYNNEI. Losses at the gene ends were 4 bases for V and 4 bases for J; bases not matched to a gene: 10. This CDR3 region has 15 residues. The variable domain in full, completed from reference TRBV2 and TRBJ2-7, reads EPEVTQTPSHQVTQMGQEVILRCVPISNHLYFYWYRQILGQKVEFLVSFYNNEISEKSEIFDDQFSVERPDGSNFTLKIRSTKLEDSAMYFCASSGDRSKPYEQYFGPGTRLTVT.

The rearrangement joins TRBV29-1 to TRBJ2-3, with D perhaps being TRBD1 or TRBD2 (5 bases each). There are 16 residues in the CDR3. V lost 6 bases to trimming and J lost 1 base, with 20 bases between them. Germline loops: CDR1 SQVTM, CDR2 ANQGSEA. The chain's CDR3 is CSVSNPPLGGTDTQYF. CDR3 bases: TGCAGCGTGTCCAACCCTCCACTGGGGGGCACAGATACGCAGTATTTT.

The chain couples TRBV6-6 to TRBJ1-4; perhaps TRBD1 as D (6 bases). Germline assignment: CDR1 MNHNY and CDR2 SVGAGI (reference sequence). Trimming pared 4 bases from V and 8 bases from J, leaving 17 bases between. The CDR3 has 15 residues. CDR3 sequence (DNA): TGTGCCAGCAGTTTGGGGGGGACAATGGAAGAAAAACTGTTTTTT. Translated: CASSLGGTMEEKLFF.

J is TRBJ1-2 and V is TRBV7-9; D might be TRBD1 (6 bases). The V end lost 4 bases, the J end lost 7 bases, and 16 bases lay between the germline ends. This CDR3 is 14 amino acids long. Per germline, CDR1 SEHNR and CDR2 FQNEAQ (reference sequence). The CDR3 DNA follows: TGTGCCAGCAGCTCCCCCGGACAGCCTTTTGGCTACACCTTC. Translating gives CASSSPGQPFGYTF.

V and J are TRBV19 and TRBJ1-4; TRBD1 matches 10 bases. CDR3 length: 15 amino acids. Trimming removed 4 bases from V and 6 bases from J; junction bases left unmatched: 5. Germline CDR1 is LNHDA and CDR2 is SQIVND (reference sequence). CDR3 sequence reads: CASSTPGQGYEKLFF. The CDR3 nucleotides are TGTGCCAGTAGTACCCCGGGACAGGGGTATGAAAAACTGTTTTTT.

The rearrangement joins TRBV10-3 to TRBJ2-1, with TRBD2 matching over 13 bases. The CDR3 consists of 16 residues. CDR1 and CDR2 from the germline V gene are ENHRY and SYGVKD. With V trimmed by 2 bases and J by 5 bases, 3 bases remained unmatched. The DNA for the CDR3 is TGTGCCATCAGTGAGAAAGGACTAGCGGGGGACAATGAGCAGTTCTTC. Its translation is CAISEKGLAGDNEQFF.

The chain joins TRBV5-1 to TRBJ2-2; 12 bases agree with TRBD2. V lost 0 bases, J lost 7 bases, and 4 bases stayed unmatched. The germline V gene encodes CDR1 SGHRS and CDR2 YFSETQ. This CDR3 comprises 16 residues. This CDR3 is CASSLGASGRVGELFF. The DNA of the CDR3 is TGCGCCAGCAGCTTGGGCGCTAGCGGGAGGGTCGGGGAGCTGTTTTTT.